This TCR beta chain emerged from a study of shared clonotypes between healthy human individuals. Across the study: CD4 naive and CD4 memory each took three plates per donor, while CD8 naive took two and CD8 memory one.

A note on this clone: As yet, its antigen is unknown.

Per germline, CDR1 MNHNS and CDR2 SASEGT. Between the trimmed V and J ends, which lost 3 bases and 2 bases, there was a span of 14 bases. The CDR3 spans 15 residues. Positive CCR7 selection of CD45RO-negative cells yielded the naive CD8 cells, and terminally differentiated effector memory CD45RA+ cells were excluded. General study findings and limits: The authors sampled blood alone, and tissue repertoires likely differ. Relative to memory subsets, naive subsets generally showed larger estimated richness.

As handled by the study authors: Sequence data from immunoSEQ were junction-only and lacked quality scores; consequently, filtering differed. Repertoires were generated with immunoSEQ multiplex PCR, while TCRdb's copy carries only in-frame clones and drops some. V and J calls and clone size come straight from that table; D and trimming were deduced from the DNA. Among approximately 2,200,000 clones listed, approximately 94% were seen once. This clonotype was sampled from a man between 18 and 35 years old in good health. Some clones in this sample may be carry-over from other donors' samples. The chain couples TRBV6-1 to TRBJ2-7; D possibly corresponds to TRBD1 (5 bases). Specimen: naive CD8+ T cells from PBMCs. This chain's CDR3 is CASSDRATVPYEQYF. The CDR3 DNA sequence: TGTGCCAGCAGTGACCGGGCGACAGTCCCCTACGAGCAGTACTTC.